Listed below are T cell receptor beta chains from one sample, sequenced in a study of blood T cell repertoires in COVID-19. Libraries were prepared by immunoSEQ multiplex PCR; TCRdb keeps only in-frame clonotypes and omits some of them. The data show about 140,000 clones, roughly 76% seen once. Sequenced: peripheral blood. The origin of the receptors is a woman in her fifties or sixties with active or convalescent COVID-19. Both conserved end residues are part of each CDR3. D genes are given only for firm matches. Clone size appears in some rows only: once, few, many, or a class for an expanded clone.

V	size	J	D	CDR3	DNA
TRBV6-1	-	TRBJ1-5	-	CASSEGSGKNQPQHF	TGTGCCAGCAGTGAAGGGTCAGGGAAGAATCAGCCCCAGCATTTT
TRBV19	-	TRBJ1-5	TRBD1	CASSDRTGALLIQPQHF	TGTGCCAGTAGTGATCGGACAGGGGCTCTCCTGATCCAGCCCCAGCATTTT
TRBV5-5	-	TRBJ2-1	-	CASSRPGGDYNEQFF	TGTGCCAGCAGCCGGCCTGGCGGGGATTACAATGAGCAGTTCTTC
TRBV2	-	TRBJ1-2	-	CASSGAQTRGYTF	TGTGCCAGCAGTGGCGCACAGACCAGGGGCTACACCTTC
TRBV12-3/TRBV12-4	few	TRBJ2-3	-	CASTGVRTDTQYF	TGTGCCAGCACCGGTGTCCGCACAGATACGCAGTATTTT
TRBV7-9	-	TRBJ1-3	-	CASSPVGGGGNTIYF	TGTGCCAGCAGCCCCGTGGGGGGTGGTGGAAACACCATATATTTT
TRBV7-9	-	TRBJ2-1	TRBD1	CASSLYTGTGSRNEQFF	TGTGCCAGCAGCTTGTATACCGGGACAGGGAGTCGCAATGAGCAGTTCTTC
TRBV10-2	-	TRBJ2-7	-	CASSWGGSYEQYF	TGCGCCAGCTCCTGGGGCGGCTCCTACGAGCAGTACTTC
TRBV3-1/TRBV3-2	-	TRBJ2-3	TRBD2	CASSQEVLADTDTQYF	TGTGCCAGCAGCCAAGAAGTACTAGCGGACACAGATACGCAGTATTTT
TRBV2	-	TRBJ2-1	TRBD2	CASSEQLAGGRHEQFF	TGTGCCAGCAGTGAGCAGCTAGCGGGGGGGCGACATGAGCAGTTCTTC
TRBV4-2	many	TRBJ2-7	-	CASSQDSGIGEQYF	TGTGCCAGCAGCCAAGATTCCGGGATCGGCGAGCAGTACTTC
TRBV6-2/TRBV6-3	-	TRBJ2-5	-	CASSLVLPGQGGGETQYF	TGTGCCAGCAGTTTGGTCCTTCCCGGACAGGGAGGGGGAGAGACCCAGTACTTC
TRBV11-2	-	TRBJ2-1	TRBD2	CASSLGGLAGNEQFF	TGTGCCAGCAGCTTAGGGGGACTAGCGGGAAATGAGCAGTTCTTC
TRBV11-1	-	TRBJ2-5	TRBD2	CASSPVEGTRETQYF	TGTGCCAGCTCCCCGGTGGAGGGGACTAGAGAGACCCAGTACTTC
TRBV7-2	few	TRBJ2-3	TRBD2	CASSLALAGGTDTQYF	TGTGCCAGCAGCTTAGCGCTGGCGGGAGGTACGGATACGCAGTATTTT
TRBV7-9	-	TRBJ1-1	-	CASSFTAAGTEAFF	TGTGCCAGCAGCTTCACGGCGGCGGGGACTGAAGCTTTCTTT
TRBV7-9	-	TRBJ2-2	-	CASSSRRDIWDTGELFF	TGTGCCAGCAGCTCGCGACGGGACATTTGGGACACCGGGGAGCTGTTTTTT
TRBV5-1	-	TRBJ1-2	-	CASTDTYYGYTF	TGCGCCAGCACTGACACGTACTATGGCTACACCTTC
TRBV4-1	-	TRBJ1-2	-	CASSQDPVQANYGYTF	TGCGCCAGCAGCCAAGATCCGGTCCAGGCTAACTATGGCTACACCTTC
TRBV28	-	TRBJ2-2	-	CASTSGVSTGELFF	TGTGCCAGCACTTCTGGAGTCTCCACCGGGGAGCTGTTTTTT
TRBV9	-	TRBJ1-5	-	CASSREGNQPQHF	TGTGCCAGCAGCCGCGAGGGAAATCAGCCCCAGCATTTT
TRBV6-6	once	TRBJ2-7	-	CASSYTGQYEQYF	TGTGCCAGCAGTTATACCGGACAATACGAGCAGTACTTC
TRBV6-6	-	TRBJ2-7	TRBD1	CASTGQTTYEQYF	TGTGCCAGCACGGGACAGACAACCTACGAGCAGTACTTC
TRBV18	-	TRBJ2-7	-	CASSPGTPSSPKSEQYF	TGTGCCAGCTCACCGGGGACACCCTCCTCCCCTAAATCCGAGCAGTACTTC
TRBV28	-	TRBJ2-1	TRBD2	CASTDSGSFYNEQFF	TGTGCCAGCACAGATAGCGGGAGTTTCTACAATGAGCAGTTCTTC